This TCR beta chain emerged from a study of multiple sclerosis patients with progressive multifocal leukoencephalopathy. The CDR3 has 12 residues. Germline CDR1 is SGHNT and CDR2 is YYREEE (reference sequence). Trimming took 2 bases from V and 1 from J, leaving 2 bases between them. The time point is: time of PML onset. At PML onset, T3 blood samples were taken. Synthetic inline TR CDR3 controls covering all V-J pairings were spiked into each PCR. The protocol was immunoSEQ multiplex PCR, while the TCRdb copy is restricted to in-frame clones and leaves out a portion. The profile shows 25,000 to 35,000 clones, roughly 87% of them singletons.

The receptor was derived from a human donor with progressive multifocal leukoencephalopathy. Sequenced material: PBMCs, taken from a patient treated with natalizumab. This chain links TRBV5-4 with TRBJ2-3; D not certain. The CDR3 spells CASSFRTDTQYF. The CDR3 DNA reads TGTGCCAGCAGCTTTCGCACAGATACGCAGTATTTT.